This T cell receptor (beta chain) came from a study of cytomegalovirus exposure and HLA in healthy donors. General observations from the study: Immune exposure information available was restricted to CMV serostatus. The authors enumerated around 150 TCR beta chains as linked to cytomegalovirus. Reports showed the classifier diagnosing cytomegalovirus status with high specificity and sensitivity.

This CDR3 spans 13 amino acids. V lost 3 bases, J lost 3 bases, and 10 bases lay in between. CDR1 SGHKS and CDR2 YYEKEE come from the germline V gene (reference sequence). As for this clone: Its antigen is not identified.

The study ran its PCR with 60 Vbeta and 13 Jbeta primers. The repertoire was sequenced with immunoSEQ multiplex PCR; TCRdb's copy has only in-frame clones and lacks some. This sample has 180,000 or so clones, with 65% to 85% found just once. This TCR was sampled from a woman aged 45-59 years in good health and CMV-seropositive. The V gene is TRBV5-5, the J gene TRBJ2-7, with TRBD1 as a possible D gene (6 bases). Sequencing used PBMCs. The CDR3 DNA follows: TGTGCCAGCAGCTACACAGGGTACTACGAGCAGTACTTC. This encodes CASSYTGYYEQYF.